This TCR beta chain was obtained from a study of T cell responses to AZD1222 COVID-19 vaccine. Study as a whole: Pooling was applied to second doses at about 4 or about 12 weeks.

The CDR3 consists of 11 residues. Germline-derived CDR1 and CDR2 are SGHDN and FVKESK. Deletions cut 2 bases from V and 5 bases from J, with 1 base between. Only in-frame clones appear in the TCRdb table, and some are missing; sequencing was by immunoSEQ multiplex PCR. The data hold around 180,000 clones, with about nine tenths observed a single time. Details on this clone: Its antigen is as yet unknown.

Study-level points and caveats: Most donors were white British, females outnumbered males, and clonal diversity was possibly underestimated. Baseline testing showed seropositivity in only a handful of AZD1222 recipients.

The source was peripheral blood, collected on day 0 of AZD1222 vaccination. This chain links TRBV14 with TRBJ2-1, with no clear D. The TCR sequence derives from an adult in good health. CDR3 nucleotide sequence: TGTGCCAGCAGCCAAAACAATGAGCAGTTCTTC. It encodes CASSQNNEQFF.